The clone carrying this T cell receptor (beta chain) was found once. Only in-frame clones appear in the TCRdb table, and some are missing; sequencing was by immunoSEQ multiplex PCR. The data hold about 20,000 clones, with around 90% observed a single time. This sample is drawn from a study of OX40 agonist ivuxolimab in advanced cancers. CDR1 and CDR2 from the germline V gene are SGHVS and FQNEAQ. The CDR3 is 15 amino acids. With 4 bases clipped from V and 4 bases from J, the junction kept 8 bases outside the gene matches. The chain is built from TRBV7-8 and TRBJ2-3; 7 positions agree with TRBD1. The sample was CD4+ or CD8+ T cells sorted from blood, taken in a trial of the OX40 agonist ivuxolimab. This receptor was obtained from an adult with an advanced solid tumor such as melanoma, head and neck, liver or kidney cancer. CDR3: CASSSTRGLADTQYF. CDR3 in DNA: TGTGCCAGCAGCTCCACAAGGGGGCTGGCAGATACGCAGTATTTT.